What follows are 31 T cell receptor beta chains derived from one specimen sequenced in a study of control samples from healthy donors and cancer patients. Clones were read by immunoSEQ multiplex PCR, and TCRdb kept only the in-frame ones, dropping some. The repertoire includes 350,000 to 450,000 clones, roughly 90% of them detected once, and around 6.5% sits in the top ten. Sample: PBMCs. The receptor set was obtained from a man aged 40-50 years with head and neck cancer.

This chain joins TRBV6-5 and TRBJ1-5; no firm D call. The germline V gene has CDR1 MNHEY and CDR2 SVGAGI. Trimming shortened V by 0 bases and J by 2 bases, and 8 bases separated the two germline ends. The CDR3 is 15 amino acids. The CDR3 DNA reads TGTGCCAGCAGTTACTCTGGGGAGGGCAATCAGCCCCAGCATTTT. It yields the protein CASSYSGEGNQPQHF.

V gene TRBV9 combines with J gene TRBJ2-7; D tentatively reads TRBD1 or TRBD2 (5 bases each). CDR3 size: 16 residues. The germline CDR1 and CDR2 sequences are SGDLS and YYNGEE. V was clipped by 0 bases and J by 7 bases, with 20 bases between them. CDR3 nucleotide sequence: TGTGCCAGCAGCGTAGGACGATGGGACCCATATCGGGAGCAGTACTTC. Translated: CASSVGRWDPYREQYF. The entire variable domain, with the rest obtained from reference TRBV9 and TRBJ2-7, is as follows: DSGVTQTPKHLITATGQRVTLRCSPRSGDLSVYWYQQSLDQGLQFLIQYYNGEERAKGNILERFSAQQFPDLHSELNLSSLELGDSALYFCASSVGRWDPYREQYFGPGTRLTVT.

The chain joins TRBV28 to TRBJ2-5; TRBD2 matches at 10 bases. The CDR3 spans 17 residues. Germline V gene lookup returns CDR1 MDHEN and CDR2 SYDVKM. Trimming removed 0 bases from V and 5 bases from J; junction bases left unmatched: 9. The CDR3 coding sequence is TGTGCCAGCAGTTTATGGGTAGCGGGAGGCTCCGAGGAGACCCAGTACTTC. It specifies CASSLWVAGGSEETQYF.

V usage is TRBV28 and J usage is TRBJ2-2, with 7 bases aligning to TRBD2. The CDR3 is made up of 17 amino acids. The V and J ends lost 4 bases and 4 bases, in that order; junction bases with no gene match: 12. Germline assignment: CDR1 MDHEN and CDR2 SYDVKM. The DNA for the CDR3 is TGTGCCAGCAGTTCCGGTCTCTTAGCGGGTTTCACCGGGGAGCTGTTTTTT. Protein product: CASSSGLLAGFTGELFF.

The genes are TRBV29-1 and TRBJ2-7, with D unclear. V lost 6 bases and J lost 3, with 6 bases in between. CDR3 length: 10 residues. Germline CDR1 and CDR2: SQVTM and ANQGSEA. This CDR3 is CSVRDYEQYF. The CDR3 nucleotides are TGCAGCGTCCGCGACTACGAGCAGTACTTC.

CDR3 nucleotide sequence: TGTGCCAGCAGCCCCCAGACCTCCACCGGGGAGCTGTTTTTT. Its protein is CASSPQTSTGELFF. The genes are TRBV9 and TRBJ2-2, with no clear D. Trimming cost V 4 bases and J 4 bases, with 11 bases left between them. Germline V gene data show CDR1 as SGDLS and CDR2 as YYNGEE. The CDR3 runs to 14 residues.

This clone was observed once. The rearrangement joins TRBV3-1 (or the pseudogene TRBV3-2) to TRBJ2-7, with 9 bases that match TRBD2. V trimming: 1 base; J trimming: 7 bases; junction bases outside the gene matches: 11. Germline loops: CDR1 LGHDT, CDR2 YNNKEL (reference sequence). The CDR3 runs 16 residues. CDR3 DNA sequence: TGTGCCAGCAGCCAAGCTTTGCCTAGCGGGGTTCATGAGCAGTACTTC. Its protein product is CASSQALPSGVHEQYF.

The chain carries TRBV30 and TRBJ2-5, with D perhaps matching TRBD2 (5 bases). V was trimmed by 5 bases and J by 7 bases, leaving 20 bases between them. The CDR3 loop spans 14 amino acids. The germline CDR1 and CDR2 sequences are GTSNPN and SVGIG (reference sequence). DNA for the CDR3: TGTGCCTGGGGGTCGAGTACTTTGAGGGTGACCCAGTACTTC. Its translation: CAWGSSTLRVTQYF.

The V gene is TRBV6-1, the J gene TRBJ2-3, with 11 bases aligning to TRBD2. The V and J ends lost 1 base and 3 bases, in that order; junction bases with no gene match: 3. Germline assignment: CDR1 MNHNS and CDR2 SASEGT. This CDR3 comprises 16 residues. The CDR3 loop is CASSEGLAGQTDTQYF. The CDR3 DNA is TGTGCCAGCAGTGAAGGACTAGCGGGACAAACAGATACGCAGTATTTT.

CDR3 sequence: CATSDAYRTDTQYF. CDR3 coding DNA: TGTGCCACCAGTGACGCATACCGCACAGATACGCAGTATTTT. V gene TRBV24-1 combines with J gene TRBJ2-3; no reliable D call. Trimming removed 4 bases at V and 1 base at J, with 8 bases between. Germline V CDR1 and CDR2: KGHDR, SFDVKD. This CDR3 contains 14 residues.

CDR3 amino acids: CASSSLTRPIDRGNYGYTF. In DNA form, the CDR3 reads TGTGCCAGCAGCTCGTTAACCCGCCCTATAGACAGGGGTAACTATGGCTACACCTTC. The chain recombines TRBV11-3 with TRBJ1-2, with TRBD1 matching over 8 bases. This CDR3 has 19 residues. With 4 bases clipped from V and 1 base from J, the junction kept 17 bases outside the gene matches. Germline-derived CDR1 and CDR2 are SGHNT and YENEEA.

With respect to this clone: At one end, the junction sequence differs from germline, possibly due to a read error. In nucleotides, the CDR3 is TGTGCCAGCAGTGTCGGAGCCAGGCGCTCGGATTTT. The encoded protein is CASSVGARRSDF. V and J are TRBV2 and TRBJ2-3; D not certain. This CDR3 is built from 12 residues. Germline V CDR1 and CDR2: SNHLY, FYNNEI.

CDR3 sequence reads: CATLFRGARTDTQYF. Here the CDR3 DNA reads TGTGCCACCCTCTTTAGGGGTGCTCGCACAGATACGCAGTATTTT. This chain joins TRBV5-8 and TRBJ2-3, with D tentatively TRBD1 (5 bases). The CDR3 sequence is 15 residues long. CDR1 and CDR2 (germline): SGHTS, YDEGEE. V was pared by 9 bases and J by 1 base, with 18 bases between.

This chain links TRBV7-2 with TRBJ2-5, with TRBD1 as a possible D gene (6 bases). Trimming removed 6 bases at V and 2 bases at J, with 16 bases between. The V gene's germline CDR1 is SGHTA and CDR2 FQGNSA. This CDR3 contains 15 residues. The CDR3 sequence is CASRATQGWQETQYF. The CDR3 DNA reads TGTGCCAGCAGAGCTACTCAGGGGTGGCAAGAGACCCAGTACTTC.

The chain has TRBV24-1 and TRBJ2-2; 8 nucleotides match TRBD2. The CDR3 is 14 residues long. Germline CDR1 KGHDR, CDR2 SFDVKD. Unmatched junction bases numbered 3, after V lost 10 bases and J lost 0 bases. The CDR3 nucleotides read TGTGCCACGGTGACTAGCGCGAACACCGGGGAGCTGTTTTTT. It translates to CATVTSANTGELFF.

For this clone: A far bigger clonotype differs at one base, so this is likely a read error. V gene TRBV9 combines with J gene TRBJ2-1; 16 nucleotides match TRBD2. CDR3 length equals 15 residues. The germline V gene encodes CDR1 SGDLS and CDR2 YYNGEE. Trimming at V came to 4 bases and at J to 7 bases, leaving 2 bases not matched to a gene. DNA of the CDR3: TGTGCCAGCAGCCCGGGACTAGCGGGAGGGAATGAGCAGTTCTTC. The encoded protein is CASSPGLAGGNEQFF.

The chain uses TRBV5-1 and TRBJ1-6; possible D gene TRBD1, 5 bases. The germline V gene has CDR1 SGHRS and CDR2 YFSETQ. V lost 2 bases to trimming and J lost 3 bases, with 12 bases between them. The CDR3 loop spans 16 amino acids. The CDR3 bases are TGCGCCAGCAGCTTCGGCCGAGACAGCTATAATTCACCCCTCCACTTT. Translation gives CASSFGRDSYNSPLHF. Drawing the rest from reference TRBV5-1 and TRBJ1-6, the complete variable domain is KAGVTQTPRYLIKTRGQQVTLSCSPISGHRSVSWYQQTPGQGLQFLFEYFSETQRNKGNFPGRFSGRQFSNSRSEMNVSTLELGDSALYLCASSFGRDSYNSPLHFGNGTRLTVT.

This rearrangement joins TRBV5-1 to TRBJ2-3; D remains unclear. The CDR3 runs to 13 residues. Germline CDR1 reads SGHRS; CDR2 reads YFSETQ. Trimming took off 4 bases at V and 4 bases at J, with 10 bases between the two ends. CDR3 sequence: CASSPLDADTQYF. The CDR3 coding sequence is TGCGCCAGCAGCCCCCTGGACGCAGATACGCAGTATTTT.

This chain uses TRBV28 with TRBJ2-2; 8 bases are a match to TRBD1. CDR3 length: 15 residues. CDR1 and CDR2 (germline): MDHEN, SYDVKM. With 5 bases clipped from V and 3 bases from J, the junction kept 5 bases outside the gene matches. This chain's CDR3 is CASSPGDRHTGELFF. The CDR3 region has the DNA TGTGCCAGCAGTCCGGGGGACAGGCACACCGGGGAGCTGTTTTTT. The entire variable domain, with the rest obtained from reference TRBV28 and TRBJ2-2, is as follows: DVKVTQSSRYLVKRTGEKVFLECVQDMDHENMFWYRQDPGLGLRLIYFSYDVKMKEKGDIPEGYSVSREKKERFSLILESASTNQTSMYLCASSPGDRHTGELFFGEGSRLTVL.

This clone was picked up one time. V and J are TRBV15 and TRBJ2-7, with TRBD2 matching 9 bases. From germline, CDR1 is LNHNV and CDR2 YYDKDF (reference sequence). V dropped 9 bases and J dropped 0; count of bases not matched to a gene: 3. This CDR3 region has 13 residues. DNA of the CDR3: TGTGCCACTTCTAGCGGGGCCTCCTACGAGCAGTACTTC. It translates to CATSSGASYEQYF.

V and J are TRBV3-1 (or the pseudogene TRBV3-2) and TRBJ2-5, with TRBD2 identical over 9 bases. The CDR3 has 17 amino acids. Germline trimming cut 1 base from V and 1 base from J; bases unmatched to any gene: 7. The germline V gene has CDR1 LGHDT and CDR2 YNNKEL (reference sequence). CDR3 sequence: CASSQGLAGEPQETQYF. The CDR3 DNA reads TGTGCCAGCAGCCAAGGTTTAGCGGGGGAGCCCCAAGAGACCCAGTACTTC.

The chain employs TRBV29-1 and TRBJ2-3; the match to TRBD2 covers 10 bases. Per the germline V gene, CDR1 is SQVTM and CDR2 is ANQGSEA. The CDR3 is 14 residues long. V was pared by 6 bases and J by 2 bases, with 5 bases of the junction left unmatched. CDR3 sequence (DNA): TGCAGCGTGCGAGCGGGAGGGTCCACAGATACGCAGTATTTT. Translated, it gives CSVRAGGSTDTQYF.

The chain employs TRBV2 and TRBJ2-7; D is tentatively TRBD1 or TRBD2 (5 bases each). Trimming cost V 6 bases and J 2 bases, with 11 bases left between them. The CDR3 runs to 13 residues. CDR1 SNHLY and CDR2 FYNNEI come from the germline V gene. In DNA form, the CDR3 reads TGTGCCAGCAGAGGGACGGGTACCTACGAGCAGTACTTC. Translated: CASRGTGTYEQYF.

This chain uses TRBV29-1 with TRBJ1-1, with 8 bases aligning to TRBD1. V dropped 4 bases and J dropped 11; count of bases not matched to a gene: 9. The germline CDR1 and CDR2 sequences are SQVTM and ANQGSEA. The CDR3 is 12 amino acids. The CDR3: CSVVIQGVSAFF. The CDR3 nucleotides are TGCAGCGTTGTCATACAGGGGGTTTCGGCTTTCTTT.

Concerning this clone: The same CDR3 arises from other DNA sequences in this sample as well. The V gene is TRBV19, the J gene TRBJ1-5; 7 bases map to TRBD1. The germline CDR1 and CDR2 sequences are LNHDA and SQIVND (reference sequence). Unmatched junction bases numbered 0, after V lost 5 bases and J lost 2 bases. The CDR3 runs to 13 residues. This CDR3 is CASSGTGNQPQHF. In nucleotides, the CDR3 is TGTGCCAGTAGTGGGACAGGCAATCAGCCCCAGCATTTT. Full variable domain (outside the CDR3, taken from reference TRBV19 and TRBJ1-5): DGGITQSPKYLFRKEGQNVTLSCEQNLNHDAMYWYRQDPGQGLRLIYYSQIVNDFQKGDIAEGYSVSREKKESFPLTVTSAQKNPTAFYLCASSGTGNQPQHFGDGTRLSIL.

The rearrangement links TRBV5-6 to TRBJ1-1; D might be TRBD1 (5 bases). Germline lookup yields CDR1 SGHDT and CDR2 YYEEEE. V lost 5 bases to trimming and J lost 0 bases, with 20 bases between them. The CDR3 totals 17 residues. The CDR3: CASRGSGGADLNTEAFF. The CDR3 region has the DNA TGTGCCAGCAGGGGCAGTGGAGGGGCGGATCTGAACACTGAAGCTTTCTTT.

This clone was observed a handful of times. J is TRBJ2-5 and V is TRBV12-5; D unclear. Trimming took 1 base from V and 2 from J, leaving 2 bases between them. Germline V gene data show CDR1 as LGHNT and CDR2 as FRNRAP. The CDR3 is 12 residues long. The CDR3 bases are TGTGCTAGTGGTTTGGGACAAGAGACCCAGTACTTC. This sequence encodes CASGLGQETQYF. The full variable domain, with the rest looked up from reference TRBV12-5 and TRBJ2-5, is DARVTQTPRHKVTEMGQEVTMRCQPILGHNTVFWYRQTMMQGLELLAYFRNRAPLDDSGMPKDRFSAEMPDATLATLKIQPSEPRDSAVYFCASGLGQETQYFGPGTRLLVL.

The chain links TRBV4-2 to TRBJ1-1; D is possibly TRBD1 (5 bases). The CDR3 runs 17 residues. Deletions cut 0 bases from V and 6 bases from J, with 20 bases between. CDR1 LGHNA and CDR2 YNFKEQ come from the germline V gene. CDR3 residues: CASSQDIGLGLGPEAFF. The CDR3 nucleotides read TGTGCCAGCAGCCAAGATATAGGGTTAGGGTTGGGACCTGAAGCTTTCTTT.

The chain uses TRBV18 and TRBJ1-2, with D maybe TRBD1 (5 bases). Trimming pared 6 bases from V and 1 base from J, leaving 6 bases between. CDR3 size: 12 residues. CDR1 and CDR2 (germline): KGHSH, LQKENI. CDR3 sequence reads: CASSRDNYGYTF. The CDR3 DNA reads TGTGCCAGCTCCAGGGATAACTATGGCTACACCTTC.

The genes are TRBV4-1 and TRBJ2-1, with TRBD1 identical over 10 bases. After removal of 5 bases from V and 3 bases from J, the junction contained 4 bases not matched to a gene. Germline CDR1 is MGHRA and CDR2 is YSYEKL. The CDR3 has 15 residues. Here the CDR3 reads CASSGGQGNYNEQFF. CDR3 DNA: TGCGCCAGCAGCGGGGGACAGGGGAACTACAATGAGCAGTTCTTC.

The rearrangement joins TRBV15 to TRBJ2-7, with 7 bases identical to TRBD1. CDR3 length equals 15 residues. Trimming took 0 bases from V and 3 from J; bases not matched to a gene: 5. Germline V gives CDR1 LNHNV, CDR2 YYDKDF (reference sequence). The CDR3 DNA reads as TGTGCCACCAGCAGAGACGGACAGGCCTTCTACGAGCAGTACTTC. The encoded protein is CATSRDGQAFYEQYF.